This T cell receptor (beta chain) was documented in a study of blood T cell repertoires in COVID-19 (dated by TCRdb to the early 2020s). Study-wide context: Collaborator samples came from the United States, Italy and Spain and covered acute and convalescent phases of COVID-19. The material from the prospective study consisted of cDNA or gDNA derived from T cells, B-cell-depleted T cells, or PBMCs. The samples were drawn from two sources: the first 160 participants of the ongoing ImmuneRACE study, and some 1,300 subjects contributed by 6 global collaborators. Where available, HLA class I and class II types were taken from metadata supplied by the sample provider and were not determined by assay-based typing. A freely available public database, intended as a resource for researchers studying the immune response to SARS-CoV-2, is where the repertoires were released. The dataset comprised deeply sampled blood TCRbeta repertoires from subjects exposed to, actively infected with, or recovered from COVID-19. A de-identified subject ID, COVID-19 status, age in years and sex were almost always included in the sample metadata.

Collaborating institutions collected whole blood in K2EDTA tubes following their own protocols. For TCRbeta analysis, collaborators shipped samples in one of three forms: frozen whole blood, isolated PBMCs, or DNA extracted from either of those sample types. The CDR3 contains 13 residues, cysteine and phenylalanine counted. Only the CDR3 region is kept as DNA, spanning 39 bases read in frame from base 1. Trimming accounts for 8 bases at V and 4 bases at J, while the number of junction bases matched to no gene is 1. The germline V gene (reference sequence) sets CDR1 to WNHNN and CDR2 to SYGVQD. TCRbeta CDR3 regions were amplified from genomic DNA by means of the immunoSEQ Assay, a bias-controlled multiplex PCR. As for the authors' bioinformatics: The number of nucleated cells in each sample was estimated by amplification of reference gene primers within the assay. Sequence reads were collapsed and filtered to measure the absolute abundance of every unique TCRbeta CDR3 rearrangement. Productive Simpson clonality was computed per sample as the square root of Simpson's diversity index over productive rearrangements. The source is immuneACCESS, and TCRdb retained only in-frame sequences with V and J called. Part of the clones is not carried over; for the studies checked, unresolved V genes explain less than half of this, and the remainder is unexplained. V, J and clone size derive from that table, while D and trimming were established from the DNA sequence. This sample holds about 49,000 clones; roughly 86% were observed only once. The ten biggest clones cover less than 5.5% of the sample.

A word on this clone: Its antigen has not been determined. No base quality values were provided; no much bigger clone lies one nucleotide off.

General findings and caveats noted by the study authors: The quantity of clinical and demographic metadata differed by source and by participant and was supplied without curation.

Here the chain combines TRBV10-1 and TRBJ2-1; 11 middle bases align to TRBD2. This TCR came from a man aged 35 to 55 with active COVID-19. Sequencing was performed on peripheral blood. DNA sequence: TGCGCCAGCGGACTAGCGGGTTACAATGAGCAGTTCTTC. It translates to CASGLAGYNEQFF.